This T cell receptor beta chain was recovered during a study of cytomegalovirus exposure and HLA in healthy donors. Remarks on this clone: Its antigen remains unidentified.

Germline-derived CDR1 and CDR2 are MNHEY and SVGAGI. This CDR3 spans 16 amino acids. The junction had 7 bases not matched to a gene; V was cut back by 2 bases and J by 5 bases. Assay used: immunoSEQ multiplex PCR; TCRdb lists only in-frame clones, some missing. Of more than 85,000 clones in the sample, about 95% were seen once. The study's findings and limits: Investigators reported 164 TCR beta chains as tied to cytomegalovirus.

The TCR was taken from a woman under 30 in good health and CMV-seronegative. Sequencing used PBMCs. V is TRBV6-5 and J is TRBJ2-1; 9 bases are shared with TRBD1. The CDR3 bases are TGTGCCAGCAGTTACCAGGGACAGGGCTTCCACAATGAGCAGTTCTTC. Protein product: CASSYQGQGFHNEQFF.